Listed here are 13 T cell receptor beta chains from one sample, sequenced in a study of OX40 agonist ivuxolimab in advanced cancers. Library preparation employed the immunoSEQ multiplex PCR assay. Entries here come from immuneACCESS through TCRdb and include only in-frame sequences with V and J called. Some clones fail to appear in such tables; in the studies checked, an unresolved V gene covers under half of the shortfall, and the cause of the remainder is unknown. The sample table holds around 40,000 clones, of which roughly 82% were seen once. The ten largest clones add up to about 2% of the sample. The starting material was CD4+ or CD8+ T cells sorted from blood, obtained in a trial of the OX40 agonist ivuxolimab. All receptors derive from an adult with an advanced solid tumor such as melanoma, head and neck, liver or kidney cancer.

The rearrangement uses TRBV19 and TRBJ2-7; tentatively, D is TRBD1 (5 bases). The CDR3 length is 15 residues. Trimming took off 3 bases at V and 3 bases at J, with 15 bases between the two ends. Germline CDR1 LNHDA, CDR2 SQIVND (reference sequence). CDR3 in amino acids: CASSIAGSPIYEQYF. The CDR3 DNA is TGTGCCAGTAGTATTGCAGGGTCTCCAATCTACGAGCAGTACTTC.

The chain joins TRBV6-5 to TRBJ2-1, with TRBD1 matching 10 bases. From germline, CDR1 is MNHEY and CDR2 SVGAGI. CDR3 length: 16 amino acids. The V segment lost 2 bases and the J segment 6 bases; nucleotides outside the gene matches: 7. CDR3 nucleotide sequence: TGTGCCAGCAGTTACCCGGACAGGGGGGGAAGCAATGAGCAGTTCTTC. This codes for CASSYPDRGGSNEQFF.

The rearrangement uses TRBV11-2 and TRBJ1-3; a weak D match, TRBD1 (5 bases). The V gene lost 2 bases and the J gene lost 0 bases, with 11 bases spanning the gap. The germline gives CDR1 SGHAT, CDR2 FQNNGV. The CDR3 is 16 amino acids. Here the CDR3 DNA reads TGTGCCAGCAGCTTATCGGGACGGTACTCTGGAAACACCATATATTTT. It codes for CASSLSGRYSGNTIYF.

The chain links TRBV6-1 to TRBJ1-1, with D hard to call. Looked up from germline, CDR1 is MNHNS and CDR2 is SASEGT. The CDR3 length is 12 residues. Trimming removed 4 bases from V and 2 bases from J, with 5 bases in between. Here the CDR3 reads CASSGSNTEAFF. The DNA for the CDR3 is TGTGCCAGCAGTGGTTCCAACACTGAAGCTTTCTTT.

This chain uses TRBV10-3 with TRBJ1-2; 7 nucleotides match TRBD1. Per the germline V gene, CDR1 is ENHRY and CDR2 is SYGVKD. CDR3 size: 14 residues. V shed 6 bases, J shed 2 bases, and the junction held 6 bases outside the gene matches. The CDR3 DNA sequence: TGTGCCATCAGGGGGTCGACAGGGAACTATGGCTACACCTTC. This codes for CAIRGSTGNYGYTF.

The J gene is TRBJ2-7, the V gene TRBV29-1; 10 bases align to TRBD1. The CDR3 contains 13 residues. Germline V gene lookup returns CDR1 SQVTM and CDR2 ANQGSEA. With 6 bases clipped from V and 0 bases from J, the junction kept 2 bases outside the gene matches. The CDR3 bases are TGCAGCGTGGGACAGGGGAGCTCCTACGAGCAGTACTTC. Encoded protein: CSVGQGSSYEQYF.

This chain connects TRBV7-6 to TRBJ2-2, with D perhaps matching TRBD1 or TRBD2 (5 bases each). The CDR3 spans 18 residues. Looked up from germline, CDR1 is SGHVS and CDR2 is FNYEAQ. The V and J ends lost 1 base and 3 bases respectively, with 18 bases between them. Written as DNA, the CDR3 is TGTGCCAGCAGCTTAGGTTGGAGGAGACGGGACGACACCGGGGAGCTGTTTTTT. It codes for CASSLGWRRRDDTGELFF.

CDR3 amino acids: CASSDRGGLTEAFF. CDR3 sequence (DNA): TGTGCCAGTAGTGACCGGGGTGGGTTGACTGAAGCTTTCTTT. The chain couples TRBV19 to TRBJ1-1; D gene ambiguous. The CDR3 totals 14 residues. V lost 5 bases, J lost 5 bases, and 15 bases lay in between. Germline V gives CDR1 LNHDA, CDR2 SQIVND (reference sequence).

This clone occurred once. The J gene is TRBJ1-4, the V gene TRBV6-1, with TRBD1 matching 9 bases. Looked up from germline, CDR1 is MNHNS and CDR2 is SASEGT. V dropped 2 bases and J dropped 8; count of bases not matched to a gene: 6. The CDR3 loop spans 15 amino acids. DNA for the CDR3: TGTGCCAGCAGTGAAACAGGACAGGGGAACGAAAAACTGTTTTTT. Encoded protein: CASSETGQGNEKLFF.

This chain joins TRBV9 and TRBJ2-5; D call uncertain. Trimming left V 4 bases short and J 0 bases short, with 16 bases between. The CDR3 runs to 16 residues. Germline V gene sequence: CDR1 SGDLS, CDR2 YYNGEE. The CDR3 DNA follows: TGTGCCAGCAGCATCATCGGGCAAGGGTACCAAGAGACCCAGTACTTC. Translating gives CASSIIGQGYQETQYF.

This clone is a singleton in its sample. The chain is built from TRBV7-6 and TRBJ2-7; 8 bases fit TRBD2. The CDR3 is 14 residues long. Germline CDR1 reads SGHVS; CDR2 reads FNYEAQ. Losses at the gene ends were 4 bases for V and 4 bases for J; bases not matched to a gene: 6. The CDR3 protein is CASSYSGIVYEQYF. The CDR3 DNA sequence: TGTGCCAGCAGCTATAGCGGGATAGTATACGAGCAGTACTTC.

V gene TRBV11-2 combines with J gene TRBJ2-2; 11 bases align to TRBD2. V lost 5 bases and J lost 4; bases outside the gene matches: 6. CDR3 length: 16 residues. CDR1 SGHAT and CDR2 FQNNGV come from the germline V gene. The CDR3 spells CASSLRLAGFTGELFF. CDR3 coding DNA: TGTGCCAGCAGCCTTCGACTAGCGGGGTTCACCGGGGAGCTGTTTTTT.

This rearrangement joins TRBV7-9 to TRBJ1-1; D is possibly TRBD1 (6 bases). Trimming cost V 5 bases and J 0 bases, with 13 bases left between them. This CDR3 region has 15 residues. Germline-derived CDR1 and CDR2 are SEHNR and FQNEAQ (reference sequence). CDR3 nucleotides: TGTGCCAGCAGCCCAACGGGGGGGCTGAACACTGAAGCTTTCTTT. Protein sequence: CASSPTGGLNTEAFF.